This T cell receptor (beta chain) stems from a study of T cells after yellow fever vaccination. This clonotype was observed at least ten times. Generation of TCR cDNA used 5'RACE template switching (which added a universal primer site and UMIs). TCRdb recomputed calls from the 5' RACE reads with MiXCR, one row per CDR3 protein. The table includes some 110,000 distinct CDR3 sequences, 7.2% detected once. The material sequenced was CD4+ T cells sorted from PBMCs, taken about 49 days after the first yellow fever vaccination. This receptor was obtained from a man younger than 30 who received the YFV17D yellow fever vaccine.

CDR3 loop: CASSDSDGVDTQYF. CDR3 in DNA: TGCGCCAGCTCTGACAGCGACGGAGTTGATACGCAGTATTTT. The V and J genes are TRBV5-1 and TRBJ2-3; possibly TRBD1 for D (5 bases). The CDR3 length is 14 residues. Trimming pared 7 bases from V and 6 bases from J, leaving 18 bases between. CDR1 is SGHRS, CDR2 YFSETQ, per germline.